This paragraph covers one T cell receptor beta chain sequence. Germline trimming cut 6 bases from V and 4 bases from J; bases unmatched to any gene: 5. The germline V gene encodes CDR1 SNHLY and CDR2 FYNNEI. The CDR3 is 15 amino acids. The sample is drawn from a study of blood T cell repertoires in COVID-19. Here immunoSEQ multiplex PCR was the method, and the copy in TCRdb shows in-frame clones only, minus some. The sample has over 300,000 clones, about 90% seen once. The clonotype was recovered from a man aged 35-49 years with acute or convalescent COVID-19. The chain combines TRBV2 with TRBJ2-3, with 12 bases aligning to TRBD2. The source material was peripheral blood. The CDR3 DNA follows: TGTGCCAGCAGAAGACTAGCGGGAGCGCCAGATACGCAGTATTTT. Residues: CASRRLAGAPDTQYF.